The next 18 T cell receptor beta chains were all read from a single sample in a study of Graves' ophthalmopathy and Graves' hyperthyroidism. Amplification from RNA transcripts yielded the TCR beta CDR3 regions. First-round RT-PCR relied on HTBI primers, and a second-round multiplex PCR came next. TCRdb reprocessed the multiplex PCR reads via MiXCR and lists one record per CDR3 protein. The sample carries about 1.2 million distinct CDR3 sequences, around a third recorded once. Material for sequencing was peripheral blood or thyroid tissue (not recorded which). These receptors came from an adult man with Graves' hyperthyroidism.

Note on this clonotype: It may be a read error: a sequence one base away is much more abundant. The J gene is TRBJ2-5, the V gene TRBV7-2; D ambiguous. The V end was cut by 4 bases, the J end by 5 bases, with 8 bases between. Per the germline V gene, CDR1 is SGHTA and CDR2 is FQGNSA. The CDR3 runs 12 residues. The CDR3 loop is CASSSGDETQYF. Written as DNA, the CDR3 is TGTGCCAGCAGCTCAGGTGATGAGACCCAGTACTTC.

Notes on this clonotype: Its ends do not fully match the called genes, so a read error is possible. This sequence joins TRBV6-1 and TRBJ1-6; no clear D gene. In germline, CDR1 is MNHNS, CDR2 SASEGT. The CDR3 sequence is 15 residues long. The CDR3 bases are TGTGCCAGCAGACCGGACGGAAGCTATAATTCACCCCCCCACTTT. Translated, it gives CASRPDGSYNSPPHF.

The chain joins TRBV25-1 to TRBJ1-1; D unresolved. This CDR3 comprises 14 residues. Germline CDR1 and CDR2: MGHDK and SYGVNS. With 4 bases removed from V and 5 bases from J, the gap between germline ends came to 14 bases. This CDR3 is CASSAYTSSTEAFF. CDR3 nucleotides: TGTGCCAGCAGTGCGTACACGAGCAGTACTGAAGCTTTCTTT.

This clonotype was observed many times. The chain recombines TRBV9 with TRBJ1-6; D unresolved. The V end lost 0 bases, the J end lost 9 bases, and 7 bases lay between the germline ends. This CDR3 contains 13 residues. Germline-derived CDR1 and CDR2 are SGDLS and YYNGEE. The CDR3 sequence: CASSVGAGSPLHF. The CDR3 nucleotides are TGTGCCAGCAGCGTAGGTGCGGGTTCACCCCTCCACTTT.

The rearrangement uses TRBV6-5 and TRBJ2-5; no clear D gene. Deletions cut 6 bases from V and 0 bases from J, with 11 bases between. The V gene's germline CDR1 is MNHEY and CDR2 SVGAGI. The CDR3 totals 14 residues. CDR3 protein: CASSLLQYQETQYF. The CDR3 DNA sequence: TGTGCCAGCAGCCTACTCCAGTACCAAGAGACCCAGTACTTC.

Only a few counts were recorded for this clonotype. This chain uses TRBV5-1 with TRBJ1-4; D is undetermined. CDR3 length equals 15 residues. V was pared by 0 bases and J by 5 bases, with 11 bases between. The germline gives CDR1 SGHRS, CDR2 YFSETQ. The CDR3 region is CASSLGQVVNEKLFF. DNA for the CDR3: TGCGCCAGCAGCTTGGGGCAGGTGGTAAATGAAAAACTGTTTTTT.

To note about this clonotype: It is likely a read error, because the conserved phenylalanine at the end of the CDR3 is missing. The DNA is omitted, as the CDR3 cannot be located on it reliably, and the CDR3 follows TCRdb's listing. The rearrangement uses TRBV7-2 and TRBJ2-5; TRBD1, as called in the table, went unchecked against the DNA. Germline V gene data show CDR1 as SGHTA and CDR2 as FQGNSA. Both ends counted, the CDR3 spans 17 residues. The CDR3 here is CASSLEQGTYYGYTFGS.

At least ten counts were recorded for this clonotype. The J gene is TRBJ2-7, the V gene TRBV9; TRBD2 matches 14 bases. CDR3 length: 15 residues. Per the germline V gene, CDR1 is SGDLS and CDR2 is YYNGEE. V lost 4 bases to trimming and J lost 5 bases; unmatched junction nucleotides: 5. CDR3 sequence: CASSIGTSGSHEQYF. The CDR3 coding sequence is TGTGCCAGCAGCATAGGGACTAGCGGGAGCCACGAGCAGTACTTC.

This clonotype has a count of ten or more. CDR3 sequence reads: CSATWDIYEQYF. As DNA, the CDR3 is TGCAGTGCTACCTGGGACATTTACGAGCAGTACTTC. This chain uses TRBV20-1 with TRBJ2-7, with D possibly TRBD1 on 6 matching bases. Trimming cost V 4 bases and J 4 bases, with 11 bases left between them. The CDR3 is 12 residues long. Per the germline V gene, CDR1 is DFQATT and CDR2 is SNEGSKA (reference sequence).

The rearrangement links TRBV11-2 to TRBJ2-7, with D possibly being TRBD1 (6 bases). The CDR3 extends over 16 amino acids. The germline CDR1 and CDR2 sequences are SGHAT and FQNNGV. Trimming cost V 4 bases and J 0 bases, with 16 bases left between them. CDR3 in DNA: TGTGCCAGCAGCTCGCCACAGGGCAGCACCTCCTACGAGCAGTACTTC. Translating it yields CASSSPQGSTSYEQYF.

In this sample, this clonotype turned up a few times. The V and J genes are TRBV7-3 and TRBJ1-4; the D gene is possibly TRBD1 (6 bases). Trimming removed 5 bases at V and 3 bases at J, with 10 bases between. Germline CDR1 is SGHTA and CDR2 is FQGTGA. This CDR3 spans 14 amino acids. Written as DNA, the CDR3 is TGTGCCAGCAGCCGGACAGACCCTAATGAAAAACTGTTTTTT. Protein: CASSRTDPNEKLFF.

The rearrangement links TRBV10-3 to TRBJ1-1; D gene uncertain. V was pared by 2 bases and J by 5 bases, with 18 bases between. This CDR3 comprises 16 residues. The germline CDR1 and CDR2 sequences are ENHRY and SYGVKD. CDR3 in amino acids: CAISERVSHSVTEAFF. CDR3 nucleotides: TGTGCCATCAGTGAGAGGGTGTCACATTCTGTAACTGAAGCTTTCTTT.

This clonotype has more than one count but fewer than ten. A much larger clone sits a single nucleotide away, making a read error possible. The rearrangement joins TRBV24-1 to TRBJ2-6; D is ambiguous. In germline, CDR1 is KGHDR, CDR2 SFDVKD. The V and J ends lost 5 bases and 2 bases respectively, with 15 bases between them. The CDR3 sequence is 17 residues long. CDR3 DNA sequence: TGTGCCACCAGTGGAAAAGAAGAAAAGGCTGGGGCCAACGTCCTGACTTTC. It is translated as CATSGKEEKAGANVLTF.

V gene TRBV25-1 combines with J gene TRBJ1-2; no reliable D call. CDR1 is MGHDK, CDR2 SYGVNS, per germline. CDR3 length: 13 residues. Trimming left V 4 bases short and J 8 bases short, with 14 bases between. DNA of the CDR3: TGTGCCAGCAGTGGTTCGAGGGCCGGGGGCTACACCTTC. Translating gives CASSGSRAGGYTF.

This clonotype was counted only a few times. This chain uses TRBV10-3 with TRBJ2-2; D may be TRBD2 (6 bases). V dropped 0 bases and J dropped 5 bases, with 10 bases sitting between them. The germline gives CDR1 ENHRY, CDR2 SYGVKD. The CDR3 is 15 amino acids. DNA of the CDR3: TGTGCCATCAGTGAGTCACTAGCCCCGACCGGGGAGCTGTTTTTT. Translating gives CAISESLAPTGELFF.

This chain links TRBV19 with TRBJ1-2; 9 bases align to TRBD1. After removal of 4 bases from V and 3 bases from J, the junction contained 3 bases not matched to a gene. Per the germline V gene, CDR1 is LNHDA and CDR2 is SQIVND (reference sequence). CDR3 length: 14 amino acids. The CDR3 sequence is CASSTGTGYYGYTF. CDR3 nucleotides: TGTGCCAGTAGTACCGGGACAGGGTACTATGGCTACACCTTC.

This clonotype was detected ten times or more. CDR3 loop: CASSYRGPNQPQHF. For the CDR3, the DNA is TGTGCCAGCAGTTACAGGGGGCCCAATCAGCCCCAGCATTTT. The rearrangement joins TRBV6-5 to TRBJ1-5; 7 bases fit TRBD1. With 2 bases clipped from V and 3 bases from J, the junction kept 1 base outside the gene matches. The CDR3 is made up of 14 amino acids. Per germline, CDR1 MNHEY and CDR2 SVGAGI.

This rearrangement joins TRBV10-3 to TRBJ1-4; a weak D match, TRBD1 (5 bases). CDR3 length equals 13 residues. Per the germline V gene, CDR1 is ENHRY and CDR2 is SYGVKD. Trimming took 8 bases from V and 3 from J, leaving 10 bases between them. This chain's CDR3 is CAIGGQPNEKLFF. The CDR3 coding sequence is TGTGCCATCGGTGGACAACCTAATGAAAAACTGTTTTTT.